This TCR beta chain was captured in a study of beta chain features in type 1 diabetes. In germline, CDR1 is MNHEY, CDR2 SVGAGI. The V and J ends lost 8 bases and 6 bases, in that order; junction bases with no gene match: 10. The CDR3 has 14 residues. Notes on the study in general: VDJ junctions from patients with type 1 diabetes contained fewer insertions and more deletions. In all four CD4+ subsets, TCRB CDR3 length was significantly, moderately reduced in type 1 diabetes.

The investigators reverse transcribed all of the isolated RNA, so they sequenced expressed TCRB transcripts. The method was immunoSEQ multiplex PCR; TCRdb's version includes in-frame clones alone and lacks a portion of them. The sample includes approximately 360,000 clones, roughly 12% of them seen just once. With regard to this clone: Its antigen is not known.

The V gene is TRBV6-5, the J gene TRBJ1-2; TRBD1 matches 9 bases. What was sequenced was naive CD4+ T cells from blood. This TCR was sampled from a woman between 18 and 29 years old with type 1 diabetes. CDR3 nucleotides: TGTGCCAGCGGAACTCGGGACAGGGATAATGGCTACACCTTC. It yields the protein CASGTRDRDNGYTF.